The 30 T cell receptor beta chains below come from one sample, sequenced in a study of cytomegalovirus exposure and HLA in healthy donors. PCR employed 60 Vbeta and 13 Jbeta primers. Sequencing was performed with immunoSEQ multiplex PCR; in TCRdb, only in-frame clones are kept and a portion is missing. The sample yields about 110,000 clones, roughly 70% seen once. The sequenced sample was PBMCs. The receptor source for this set is a man between 18 and 29 years old in good health and CMV-seropositive.

This clone was recorded only once. The chain employs TRBV6-1 and TRBJ2-7; 10 bases match TRBD2. This CDR3 has 15 amino acids. J gave up 6 bases and V 2 bases, and 7 bases lay outside the gene matches. Looked up from germline, CDR1 is MNHNS and CDR2 is SASEGT. The CDR3 DNA sequence: TGTGCCAGCAGTGAATCAGCGGGGGGGCCCTCCGAGCAGTACGTC. Translated: CASSESAGGPSEQYV.

This clone was picked up a small number of times. The chain links TRBV6-5 to TRBJ1-6, with D hard to call. Per germline, CDR1 MNHEY and CDR2 SVGAGI. Deletions cut 4 bases from V and 7 bases from J, with 8 bases between. This CDR3 contains 13 residues. CDR3 in amino acids: CASSSMLNSPLHF. CDR3 nucleotide sequence: TGTGCCAGCAGTTCCATGCTAAATTCACCCCTCCACTTT.

The chain employs TRBV5-6 and TRBJ2-7, with no clear D. Per the germline V gene, CDR1 is SGHDT and CDR2 is YYEEEE. V was shortened by 2 bases and J by 1 base, with 10 bases between the two germline ends. CDR3 length: 14 amino acids. The CDR3 loop is CASSFNPGSYEQYF. Written as DNA, the CDR3 is TGTGCCAGCAGCTTTAACCCAGGTTCCTACGAGCAGTACTTC. The variable domain in full, with the rest retrieved from reference TRBV5-6 and TRBJ2-7, is DAGVTQSPTHLIKTRGQQVTLRCSPKSGHDTVSWYQQALGQGPQFIFQYYEEEERQRGNFPDRFSGHQFPNYSSELNVNALLLGDSALYLCASSFNPGSYEQYFGPGTRLTVT.

The J gene is TRBJ1-5, the V gene TRBV30; D is ambiguous. This CDR3 spans 16 amino acids. The germline V and J ends were trimmed by 2 bases and 0 bases, with 14 bases remaining between them. CDR1 GTSNPN and CDR2 SVGIG come from the germline V gene (reference sequence). CDR3 region: CAWSLGGGYSNQPQHF. In nucleotides, the CDR3 is TGTGCCTGGAGTCTGGGTGGCGGATATAGCAATCAGCCCCAGCATTTT.

This clone was counted a few times. The chain uses TRBV2 and TRBJ1-5; the match to TRBD1 covers 7 bases. V shed 6 bases, J shed 11 bases, and the junction held 13 bases outside the gene matches. The CDR3 is 14 amino acids. Looked up from germline, CDR1 is SNHLY and CDR2 is FYNNEI. The CDR3 DNA reads TGTGCCAGCAGCTTAGGCCAGGGGGTGTTGGCCCAGCATTTT. This translates into CASSLGQGVLAQHF. The full variable domain, completed using reference TRBV2 and TRBJ1-5, is EPEVTQTPSHQVTQMGQEVILRCVPISNHLYFYWYRQILGQKVEFLVSFYNNEISEKSEIFDDQFSVERPDGSNFTLKIRSTKLEDSAMYFCASSLGQGVLAQHFGDGTRLSIL.

The CDR3 nucleotides read TGTGCCAGCAGTCTCCAGGGGTCCGGAAACACCATATATTTT. Translated: CASSLQGSGNTIYF. This sequence joins TRBV25-1 and TRBJ1-3; a weak D match, TRBD1 (6 bases). The CDR3 is made up of 14 amino acids. V gave up 5 bases and J gave up 4 bases, with 12 bases separating them. Germline V gene lookup returns CDR1 MGHDK and CDR2 SYGVNS.

V usage is TRBV7-3 and J usage is TRBJ1-2; TRBD1 might be the D (5 bases). V was trimmed by 5 bases and J by 3 bases, leaving 13 bases between them. CDR1 is SGHTA and CDR2 is FQGTGA in the germline V gene. There are 14 residues in the CDR3. CDR3 nucleotides: TGTGCCAGCAGCCGAAACGGAGGGGACTATGGCTACACCTTC. Encoded protein: CASSRNGGDYGYTF.

This clone has a single count. The chain has TRBV5-4 and TRBJ1-6, with D tentatively TRBD1 (5 bases). The length of the CDR3 is 17 residues. Germline values: CDR1 SGHNT, CDR2 YYREEE (reference sequence). The V end was cut by 1 base, the J end by 5 bases, with 16 bases between. CDR3 nucleotides: TGTGCCAGCAGCTTGATTAGCCAGGGTATGGATAATTCACCCCTCCACTTT. It specifies CASSLISQGMDNSPLHF.

The V call is TRBV11-2, the J call TRBJ2-7, with 7 bases identical to TRBD1. CDR3 size: 15 residues. Germline trimming cut 5 bases from V and 2 bases from J; bases unmatched to any gene: 9. Germline CDR1 and CDR2: SGHAT and FQNNGV. The CDR3 DNA follows: TGTGCCAGCAGCGAGGGGACAGCGACCACCTACGAGCAGTACTTC. Amino acid sequence: CASSEGTATTYEQYF.

This sequence joins TRBV18 and TRBJ1-6; D gene uncertain. CDR1 is KGHSH, CDR2 LQKENI, per germline. The CDR3 contains 15 residues. The V gene lost 0 bases and the J gene lost 10 bases, with 13 bases spanning the gap. The CDR3 DNA sequence: TGTGCCAGCTCACCACCGGCCGGGGAGGGCTCACCCCTCCACTTT. Its protein product is CASSPPAGEGSPLHF. The whole variable domain, filled in from reference TRBV18 and TRBJ1-6, reads NAGVMQNPRHLVRRRGQEARLRCSPMKGHSHVYWYRQLPEEGLKFMVYLQKENIIDESGMPKERFSAEFPKEGPSILRIQQVVRGDSAAYFCASSPPAGEGSPLHFGNGTRLTVT.

In its sample, this clone was seen a few times. The chain combines TRBV30 with TRBJ2-5, with D tentatively TRBD1 (6 bases). V was trimmed by 5 bases and J by 5 bases, leaving 18 bases between them. The V gene's germline CDR1 is GTSNPN and CDR2 SVGIG (reference sequence). The CDR3 spans 14 residues. The CDR3 is CAWERQASVETQYF. The CDR3 coding sequence is TGTGCCTGGGAAAGACAGGCCTCGGTGGAGACCCAGTACTTC.

The CDR3, as DNA: TGTGCCAGCAGCCCCGGGACAGGGGCTAGGGAGACCCAGTACTTC. Amino acids: CASSPGTGARETQYF. The chain couples TRBV7-9 to TRBJ2-5; 10 bases align to TRBD1. Unmatched junction bases numbered 8, after V lost 5 bases and J lost 5 bases. This CDR3 has 15 amino acids. Looked up from germline, CDR1 is SEHNR and CDR2 is FQNEAQ (reference sequence).

This clone has just one count. The V call is TRBV27, the J call TRBJ2-7; D unresolved. Trimming took off 6 bases at V and 0 bases at J, with 9 bases between the two ends. The CDR3 length is 13 residues. Germline CDR1 reads MNHEY; CDR2 reads SMNVEV (reference sequence). The CDR3 sequence is CASRLIGSYEQYF. The CDR3 region has the DNA TGTGCCAGCAGGCTGATCGGCTCCTACGAGCAGTACTTC.

This chain joins TRBV27 and TRBJ1-2, with D possibly matching TRBD1 (6 bases). Germline CDR1 MNHEY, CDR2 SMNVEV (reference sequence). Trimming left V 10 bases short and J 2 bases short, with 26 bases between. The CDR3 length is 17 residues. The CDR3 DNA sequence: TGTGCCACCTTAGGGCGACTTACGGCGGGGGCGAACTATGGCTACACCTTC. This sequence encodes CATLGRLTAGANYGYTF.

This clone was detected once. V usage is TRBV6-5 and J usage is TRBJ1-1; 8 positions agree with TRBD1. There are 15 residues in the CDR3. The J segment lost 0 bases and the V segment lost 7 bases, leaving 7 bases of the junction unmatched. Per germline, CDR1 MNHEY and CDR2 SVGAGI. The CDR3 DNA sequence: TGTGCCAGCAACAAGGACAGGGCAATGAACACTGAAGCTTTCTTT. This codes for CASNKDRAMNTEAFF.

This clone was recorded a few times. The V and J genes are TRBV5-4 and TRBJ1-3; weak D call: TRBD1 (5 bases). There are 14 residues in the CDR3. Germline CDR1 and CDR2: SGHNT and YYREEE (reference sequence). V was trimmed by 2 bases and J by 1 base, leaving 7 bases between them. CDR3 sequence: CASSLAGSGNTIYF. DNA of the CDR3: TGTGCCAGCAGCTTAGCAGGGTCTGGAAACACCATATATTTT.

The rearrangement joins TRBV11-2 to TRBJ1-5; D uncertain. Germline assignment: CDR1 SGHAT and CDR2 FQNNGV. This CDR3 has 15 residues. V was trimmed by 2 bases and J by 0 bases, leaving 8 bases between them. CDR3 DNA sequence: TGTGCCAGCAGCTTATCGTACACTAGCAATCAGCCCCAGCATTTT. It translates to CASSLSYTSNQPQHF.

CDR3 DNA sequence: TGTGCCAGCAGCCAAGAGCTCGGCAGGGTATGGGATTCACCCCTCCACTTT. Protein product: CASSQELGRVWDSPLHF. The chain is built from TRBV14 and TRBJ1-6; perhaps TRBD1 as D (5 bases). V shed 0 bases and J shed 8 bases, with 17 bases lying between them. Germline V gene lookup returns CDR1 SGHDN and CDR2 FVKESK. This CDR3 is 17 amino acids long.

This chain uses TRBV6-5 with TRBJ2-3, with D maybe TRBD1 (5 bases). Germline CDR1 is MNHEY and CDR2 is SVGAGI. Trimming took 6 bases from V and 2 from J, leaving 12 bases between them. This CDR3 is 14 amino acids long. This chain's CDR3 is CASRKTVPTDTQYF. CDR3 in DNA: TGTGCCAGCAGAAAGACAGTGCCCACAGATACGCAGTATTTT.

This sequence joins TRBV28 and TRBJ2-1; 9 nucleotides match TRBD2. Germline CDR1 is MDHEN and CDR2 is SYDVKM. Germline trimming cut 5 bases from V and 10 bases from J; bases unmatched to any gene: 12. The CDR3 runs to 15 residues. The CDR3 DNA sequence: TGTGCCAGCAGTCCCCTCGGGACTAGCCTGCCCGAGCAGTTCTTC. Protein product: CASSPLGTSLPEQFF.

The sample holds a few counts of this clone. The sample contains more than one DNA sequence encoding this CDR3. The chain joins TRBV7-9 to TRBJ1-6; unclear D gene. Trimming took 3 bases from V and 7 from J, leaving 13 bases between them. This CDR3 is built from 15 residues. The V gene's germline CDR1 is SEHNR and CDR2 FQNEAQ (reference sequence). The DNA of the CDR3 is TGTGCCAGCAGCTTCCGAGGCCTCGGGAATTCACCCCTCCACTTT. Residues: CASSFRGLGNSPLHF.

J is TRBJ2-1 and V is TRBV5-1, with D uncertain. Germline V gene lookup returns CDR1 SGHRS and CDR2 YFSETQ. This CDR3 is 13 amino acids long. Trimming removed 3 bases at V and 5 bases at J, with 9 bases between. The CDR3 is CASSSVNDNEQFF. CDR3 nucleotide sequence: TGCGCCAGCAGCTCAGTTAACGACAATGAGCAGTTCTTC. The full variable domain, completed using reference TRBV5-1 and TRBJ2-1, is KAGVTQTPRYLIKTRGQQVTLSCSPISGHRSVSWYQQTPGQGLQFLFEYFSETQRNKGNFPGRFSGRQFSNSRSEMNVSTLELGDSALYLCASSSVNDNEQFFGPGTRLTVL.

The chain links TRBV7-9 to TRBJ2-7; 8 nucleotides match TRBD2. The junction had 11 bases not matched to a gene; V was cut back by 4 bases and J by 3 bases. The CDR3 contains 16 residues. Germline CDR1 and CDR2: SEHNR and FQNEAQ (reference sequence). CDR3 coding DNA: TGTGCCAGCAGCTCCCCCCGGGAGGGGGGCGGCTACGAGCAGTACTTC. Residues: CASSSPREGGGYEQYF.

J is TRBJ2-7 and V is TRBV5-1; 7 nucleotides match TRBD2. The trim removed 4 bases at V and 2 bases at J, leaving 6 bases unmatched. This CDR3 contains 14 residues. Per germline, CDR1 SGHRS and CDR2 YFSETQ. As DNA, the CDR3 is TGCGCCAGCAGCCCATGGGAGGGGACCTACGAGCAGTACTTC. It encodes CASSPWEGTYEQYF.

This clone has just a few counts. V and J are TRBV5-1 and TRBJ2-1, with TRBD2 identical over 9 bases. V shed 4 bases and J 5 bases; nucleotides not matched to a gene: 10. The CDR3 sequence is 16 residues long. Germline V gene lookup returns CDR1 SGHRS and CDR2 YFSETQ. CDR3: CASSLGRASGDNEQFF. The CDR3 DNA is TGCGCCAGCAGCCTAGGGAGGGCTAGCGGGGACAATGAGCAGTTCTTC.

Only one count was recorded for this clone. The chain links TRBV18 to TRBJ1-2; 9 bases match TRBD1. V lost 3 bases and J lost 7; bases outside the gene matches: 6. The CDR3 totals 14 residues. Germline V lookup: CDR1 KGHSH, CDR2 LQKENI. The CDR3 reads CASSPTTGGSGYTF. CDR3 in DNA: TGTGCCAGCTCACCGACGACAGGGGGATCTGGCTACACCTTC.

The chain is built from TRBV9 and TRBJ2-5; the match to TRBD2 covers 11 bases. V was pared by 0 bases and J by 4 bases, with 8 bases of the junction left unmatched. CDR1 is SGDLS, CDR2 YYNGEE, per germline. CDR3 length: 17 amino acids. CDR3: CASSVGYSGGAGETQYF. CDR3 DNA: TGTGCCAGCAGCGTAGGATATAGCGGGGGGGCAGGAGAGACCCAGTACTTC.

The J gene is TRBJ1-1, the V gene TRBV4-1, with D maybe TRBD1 (6 bases). Between the trimmed V and J ends, which lost 2 bases and 1 base, there was a span of 8 bases. Germline CDR1 and CDR2: MGHRA and YSYEKL. CDR3 length equals 14 residues. The CDR3 spells CASSQLQGNTEAFF. The DNA for the CDR3 is TGCGCCAGCAGCCAATTACAGGGGAACACTGAAGCTTTCTTT.

This clone was detected once. V and J are TRBV11-2 and TRBJ2-5; TRBD1 might be the D (5 bases). The germline V gene encodes CDR1 SGHAT and CDR2 FQNNGV. With 5 bases removed from V and 1 base from J, the gap between germline ends came to 17 bases. The CDR3 spans 16 residues. Here the CDR3 reads CASSPVPPGSQETQYF. The CDR3 DNA sequence: TGTGCCAGCAGCCCAGTACCTCCAGGGTCCCAAGAGACCCAGTACTTC. The whole variable domain, filled in from reference TRBV11-2 and TRBJ2-5, reads EAGVAQSPRYKIIEKRQSVAFWCNPISGHATLYWYQQILGQGPKLLIQFQNNGVVDDSQLPKDRFSAERLKGVDSTLKIQPAKLEDSAVYLCASSPVPPGSQETQYFGPGTRLLVL.

The chain combines TRBV28 with TRBJ1-2; 7 bases fit TRBD1. CDR1 is MDHEN, CDR2 SYDVKM, per germline. The ends lost 10 bases at V and 4 bases at J; junction bases unmatched: 9. The CDR3 has 13 residues. The CDR3: CATLGGPAYGYTF. CDR3 in DNA: TGTGCCACCCTAGGGGGCCCCGCCTATGGCTACACCTTC.